This TCR beta chain emerged from a study of T cells after yellow fever vaccination. Findings and limits, study-wide: Detected again after the booster were most primary-vaccination clones, at nearly 97% CD4 and more than 70% CD8.

The 5'RACE template-switching step produced TCR cDNA and added a universal primer site and UMIs. One entry per CDR3 protein results from TCRdb running MiXCR on the 5' RACE reads. This sample has some 240,000 distinct CDR3 sequences, with over 3% found just once. This clonotype was recorded at least ten times. Its specificity is not known. This CDR3 is built from 12 residues. V dropped 1 base and J dropped 12; count of bases not matched to a gene: 0. Germline V lookup: CDR1 LGHNA, CDR2 YSLEER. This chain links TRBV4-3 with TRBJ2-1, with 10 bases identical to TRBD1. This TCR came from a man younger than 35 who received the YFV17D yellow fever vaccine. The source material was PBMCs, sampled 15 days after the yellow fever booster vaccination. DNA of the CDR3: TGCGCCAGCAGCCAAGGGGACAGGGGGCAGTTCTTC. Residues: CASSQGDRGQFF.